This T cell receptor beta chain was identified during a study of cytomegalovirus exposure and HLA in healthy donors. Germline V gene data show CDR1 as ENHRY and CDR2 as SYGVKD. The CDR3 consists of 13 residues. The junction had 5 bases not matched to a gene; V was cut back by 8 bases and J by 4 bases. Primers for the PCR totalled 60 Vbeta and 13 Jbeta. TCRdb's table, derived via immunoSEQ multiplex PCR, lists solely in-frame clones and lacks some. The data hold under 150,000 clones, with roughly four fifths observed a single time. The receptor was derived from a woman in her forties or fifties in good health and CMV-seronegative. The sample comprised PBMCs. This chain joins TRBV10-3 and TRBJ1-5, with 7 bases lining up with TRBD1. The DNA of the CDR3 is TGTGCCATCGGCGACAGGGAAAATCAGCCCCAGCATTTT. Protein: CAIGDRENQPQHF.